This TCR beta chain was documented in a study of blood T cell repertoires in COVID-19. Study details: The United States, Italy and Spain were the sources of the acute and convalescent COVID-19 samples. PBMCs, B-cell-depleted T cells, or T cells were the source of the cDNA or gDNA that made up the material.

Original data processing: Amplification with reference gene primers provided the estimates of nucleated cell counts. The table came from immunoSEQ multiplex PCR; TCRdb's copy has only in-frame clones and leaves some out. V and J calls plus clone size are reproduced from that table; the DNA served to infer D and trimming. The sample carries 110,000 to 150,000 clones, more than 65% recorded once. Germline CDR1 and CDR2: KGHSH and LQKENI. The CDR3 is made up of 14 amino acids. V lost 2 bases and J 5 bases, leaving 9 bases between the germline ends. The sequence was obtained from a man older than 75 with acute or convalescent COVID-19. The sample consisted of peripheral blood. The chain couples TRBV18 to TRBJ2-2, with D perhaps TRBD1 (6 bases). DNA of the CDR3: TGTGCCAGCTCACCAGCGCAGGGGACCGGGGAGCTGTTTTTT. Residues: CASSPAQGTGELFF.